This TCR beta chain was captured by sequencing in a study of blood T cells in healthy people across ages. Overall study context: About one barcoded beta molecule per two T cells came from capture by template switching.

Remarks on this clonotype: Antigen specificity is unknown.

Then a second PCR, running roughly 7 to 12 cycles, was carried out with a sample-barcoded 5' primer and a J-beta primer mix. TCRdb itself ran the 5' RACE reads through MiXCR, one entry per CDR3 protein. The table shows a few hundred thousand distinct CDR3 sequences, with about 55% occurring only once. Study conclusions and caveats: Unsorted PBMCs blocked a conclusive comparison of naive and antigen-experienced cells. The fall in TCR beta diversity per million T cells was roughly linear with age.

Healthy Caucasians from Russia aged roughly 6 to 90 served as donors. Sequenced material: blood. The sequence came from a man aged 60 to 69 in good health.

The CDR3 loop is CSAPGPGGHNSPLHF. The CDR3 coding sequence is TGCAGTGCTCCCGGGCCCGGCGGCCATAATTCACCCCTCCACTTT. The V and J genes are TRBV20-1 and TRBJ1-6; D is uncertain. Germline V CDR1 and CDR2: DFQATT, SNEGSKA (reference sequence). The CDR3 has 15 residues. Between the trimmed V and J ends, which lost 5 bases and 5 bases, there was a span of 16 bases.